This T cell receptor (beta chain) was identified in a study of glioma-infiltrating T cells. This clonotype was counted many times. Germline V CDR1 and CDR2: SQVTM, ANQGSEA. The V segment lost 7 bases and the J segment 4 bases; nucleotides outside the gene matches: 5. The length of the CDR3 is 13 residues. Using RNA template, CDR3s of TCR alpha and beta were amplified with iRepertoire arm-PCR. A single record per CDR3 protein comes from TCRdb applying MiXCR to the multiplex PCR reads. The table has some 85,000 distinct CDR3 sequences, 20% to 25% seen once; the top ten hold approximately 6.7%. Sequencing was performed on glioma tissue, nonneoplastic brain tissue, or PBMCs (not recorded which). The chain carries TRBV29-1 and TRBJ2-2; 8 nucleotides line up with TRBD1. This clonotype was sampled from a human donor with low-grade glioma or glioblastoma, undergoing nonglioma brain surgery, or in good health (not recorded which). The chain's CDR3 is CSAGQGSTGELFF. In DNA form, the CDR3 reads TGCAGCGCCGGACAGGGTTCCACCGGGGAGCTGTTTTTT.